This T cell receptor (beta chain) was documented in a study of tumor-infiltrating lymphocytes in primary liver carcinoma. Study information: Patients included men and women of 30 to 69 years. Points from the study as a whole: With p = 0.039, the top-250-clone fraction in tumors significantly exceeded that in blood.

CDR1 is DFQATT and CDR2 is SNEGSKA in the germline V gene (reference sequence). The CDR3 has 15 amino acids. Points on this clonotype: Antigen unknown. Without the conserved terminal phenylalanine or tryptophan, this CDR3 likely stems from a read error.

Without any cell sorting, roughly 18-30 mg of bulk tissue yielded co-extracted RNA and DNA. The input was approximately 500 ng total RNA; TCR beta cDNA was made from it with a constant-region primer. Slightly modified ARM-PCR served as the procedure for the TCR beta libraries. These libraries came from three rounds of nested multiplex PCR. Running roughly 10 cycles apiece, the first two PCR rounds relied on TRBV1-TRBV30 forward primers together with a C-beta reverse primer. TCRdb re-derived calls from the multiplex PCR reads in MiXCR, one entry per CDR3 protein. The sample lists more than 70,000 distinct CDR3 sequences, over 60% seen once, with roughly a fifth in the top ten.

This clonotype was sampled from a man aged 35 to 55 with primary liver carcinoma and hepatitis B virus infection. Sequencing was performed on liver tumor tissue from sampling region 1. Subset in this sample: tumor region T1, superior pole. The chain carries TRBV20-1 and TRBJ2-3, with D tentatively TRBD2 (6 bases). The DNA of the CDR3 is TGCAGTGCTGGCGTTCGGGAGAAGGGCACAGGTACGCAGTATTCT. Protein product: CSAGVREKGTGTQYS.